Described below is a single T cell receptor beta chain sequence and its context. Its antigen is not identified. Germline-derived CDR1 and CDR2 are SGHNT and YYREEE (reference sequence). CDR3 length: 16 residues. Trimming stripped 0 bases from V and 5 bases from J, with 17 bases between. These data belong to a study of shared clonotypes between healthy human individuals. Per the original data handling: Junction-only immunoSEQ data arrived without quality scores, meaning filtering differed. TCRdb's table, derived via immunoSEQ multiplex PCR, lists solely in-frame clones and lacks some. V, J and clone size are taken as reported in that table, and D and trimming were inferred from the DNA itself. This sample has under 2.5 million clones; around 90% occur once, and the top ten carry approximately 0.39%. Study-wide results and limits: Among non-shared clonotypes, generation probabilities were lower than among those shared by all four donors. Sharing across four donors was highest in naive CD4 (around 5%) and lowest in memory CD8 (roughly 0.4%). What naive subsets generally showed was a larger estimated richness than memory subsets showed.

The sample comprised naive CD4+ T cells from PBMCs. Subset here: CD45RA+ positively selected. The V call is TRBV5-4, the J call TRBJ2-5, with D perhaps TRBD2 (6 bases). This TCR was recovered from a man aged 18 to 30 in good health. Some clones in this sample may be carry-over from other donors' samples. CDR3 sequence: CASSLVGRRASETQYF. The DNA of the CDR3 is TGTGCCAGCAGCTTGGTGGGACGGAGGGCCTCTGAGACCCAGTACTTC. The full variable domain, completed using reference TRBV5-4 and TRBJ2-5, is ETGVTQSPTHLIKTRGQQVTLRCSSQSGHNTVSWYQQALGQGPQFIFQYYREEENGRGNFPPRFSGLQFPNYSSELNVNALELDDSALYLCASSLVGRRASETQYFGPGTRLLVL.